This TCR beta chain was retrieved from a study of cytomegalovirus exposure and HLA in healthy donors (dated by TCRdb to the late 2010s). As for the study more broadly: According to an earlier analysis of a few hundred of the donors, about 179 million T cells yielded roughly 110 million unique TCR beta sequences and approximately 300 Gb of sequence data. Using immunosequencing, the study profiled T cell repertoires from fewer than 700 subjects and related those repertoires to cytomegalovirus serostatus. The study combined high-throughput TCR immunosequencing, statistical association of individual TCRs with disease status, and machine learning to predict cytomegalovirus infection status. Besides the first cohort of hundreds of subjects, a separate validation cohort made up of 120 different subjects was used. The number of donors typed differed by locus, with about 620-630 for A, B, C, DRB1 and DQB1, more than 500 for DQA1, over 600 for DPA1, and some 440 for DPB1. An early release covering over 500 HLA-typed donors comprised about 300 gigabases of sequencing data and approximately 80 million unique TCR sequences. In a later genetic analysis, genome-wide SNP genotypes for about three fifths of the roughly 670 donors were used, and that subset was treated as a discovery cohort. A later analysis re-analyzed previously published TCR beta repertoires from 600 to 850 donors and added high-resolution HLA genotyping to study TCR occurrence patterns. The study was designed to test whether signatures of past pathogen exposure could be identified by cataloging public T cell receptors. Roughly five DR-DQ haplotypes were treated as single units for association and clustering because of strong linkage in the cohort. Donor age, sex, ethnicity and CMV serostatus were compiled together with the repertoire data. Among a few hundred genotyped donors of the cohort, an average of roughly 240,000 unique TCR beta nucleotide sequences were sequenced per donor, roughly 18% of them non-productive. The genetic ancestry cluster associated with self-reported Caucasian donors included around four fifths of the roughly 380 genotyped donors. In the later analysis, no new phenotypic data were used to find candidate immune exposures; instead, reliance was placed on TCR beta sequences and their occurrence across donors. To decide whether each TCR beta V gene segment behaved as functional or pseudogenic, an earlier analysis of approximately 600 of the donors relied on high-throughput TCR beta sequencing. All discovery cohort repertoires had been generated using a single sequencing platform. Class I and class II HLA loci were covered by the typing at four-digit resolution. Paper-wide results and their limitations: In a later analysis, HLA-associated TCR beta chains showed more clonal expansion and lower generation probabilities than non-associated chains that were equally common. Specific HLA alleles were associated with over 15,000 TCR beta sequences at a false discovery rate of 0.05 in a later analysis. The authors suggested that the approach could potentially be generalized to other disease states and immunological phenotypes. Over 15 rarely observed V segments, including chromosome 9 orphons, were excluded from the earlier analysis of 550 to 700 of the donors because counts were too low. A further reported finding was that TCR beta sequences accurately predicted the HLA-A and HLA-B alleles for most subjects in the first cohort. The classifier was reported to diagnose cytomegalovirus status with high specificity and sensitivity in both the original cohort and the validation cohort. In vitro tests confirmed that a few of the cytomegalovirus-associated TCR beta chains recognize cytomegalovirus antigens. Correlated functional status among segregating V segments might reflect linkage disequilibrium, but an unknown experimental factor could not be ruled out. Compared with the roughly 670-donor mean, donors in an Asian-associated ancestry cluster had fewer N-insertions in productive TCRs, according to a later genetic analysis. Because some donors lacked HLA typing at each locus, the association tests relied only on the typed subset. According to a later analysis, TCR association rates differed among HLA loci, with DRB1 alleles showing the most associated TCRs and HLA-C alleles showing the fewest. In the study, approximately 160 TCR beta chains were listed as associated with cytomegalovirus. Some IMGT-functional V segments, including TRBV6-2 and TRBV6-3, could not be told apart with the 87-base-pair reads, so those segments were excluded. A cluster of highly shared sequence variants was judged likely to represent a technical artifact of the sequencing pipeline. CMV serostatus was the only immune exposure information available for the cohort. This cohort had only TCR beta chains sequenced, and the lack of alpha or paired-chain data limited which features could be detected. Sequencing depth was assumed to be roughly uniform across donors in the presence/absence analyses, though that assumption may not hold. Most TCR sequences were seen in very few donors, while some public TCRs were found in many individuals. Broadly in line with IMGT annotations, most TCR beta V segments showed up in productive rearrangements about 87% or about 30% of the time in an earlier analysis of 587 of the donors. A later analysis found that most CMV-associated TCR beta chains appeared HLA-restricted, with HLA associations seemingly driven largely by CMV exposure. Strong co-occurrence of HLA alleles, especially DR and DQ, made assigning TCR associations to individual alleles difficult. In a later genetic analysis, a missense DCLRE1C variant was associated with V-gene and J-gene trimming of TCR beta chains, and the association was replicated in an independent cohort. In a later analysis, several top co-occurrence clusters were reported to appear linked to parvovirus B19, influenza, CMV and Epstein-Barr virus.

The CDR3 runs 14 residues from the cysteine to the phenylalanine. Solely the CDR3 DNA is kept, with 42 bases framed from the first base. CDR1 MDHEN and CDR2 SYDVKM are derived from the germline V gene. The germline V and J ends show losses of 5 bases and 10 bases respectively, and no gene match explains 11 bases of the junction. The cohort consisted of 650 to 700 healthy bone marrow donors. Cohort members were all nominally healthy when sampled, although unrecorded immune exposures were likely present. The donor was CMV seronegative and belonged to the group of over 300 seronegative cohort members. A peripheral blood sample was collected from each donor, and TCR beta sequencing was performed on peripheral blood mononuclear cells. Genomic DNA was extracted from the blood cell samples with the Qiagen DNeasy Blood Extraction Kit. Libraries were made using the immunoSEQ multiplex PCR assay. A mixture of 60 forward primers for TCR Vbeta segments and 13 reverse primers for TCR Jbeta segments was used in the multiplex PCR. The CDR3 region of rearranged TCR beta genes was amplified from genomic DNA by a multiplex PCR assay. Amplified TCR beta libraries were sequenced as 87-base-pair reads on the Illumina HiSeq System. In the source study's methods: In a later analysis, tens of millions of unique TCR beta chains were counted across the 500 to 850 repertoires, and roughly 10 million of these chains were shared by at least two donors. To remove PCR and sequencing errors, raw reads were error-corrected and collapsed into unique sequences using a nearest-neighbor algorithm that merged closely related sequences. CDR3 sequences were aligned to IMGT reference sequences to assign V, D and J gene segments. For a sequence to be retained, a match of at least six nucleotides was required to both a V gene segment and a J gene segment. A rearrangement was called productive if the CDR3 had no stop codons and remained in frame with V and J, and every other rearrangement was called non-productive. Following IMGT convention, CDR3 was defined as the stretch from the second conserved V-encoded cysteine up to the conserved J-encoded phenylalanine. The earlier analysis of 587 of the donors excluded sequences that lacked an unambiguous match to a single V gene segment. In an earlier analysis of almost 600 of the donors, a V segment was called functional when productive rearrangements were above 56.7%, and segregating when the standard deviation between donors exceeded 5%. A statistical classification framework was developed to diagnose cytomegalovirus status using the catalog of TCR beta chain sequences. A later analysis assigned V and J genes by comparing TCR nucleotide sequences with IMGT/GENE-DB human TR gene sequences. The TCRdist pipeline was used in a later analysis to assign CDR3 sequences and most-parsimonious VDJ recombination scenarios. In a later analysis, each TCR beta chain was defined by its CDR3 amino acid sequence together with its V-gene family, and reads lacking a unique V-gene family were excluded. As a way to deal with suspected cross-contamination and a sequencing artifact, a later analysis dropped under 600 nucleotide sequences that were highly shared and had low generation probability. For each public chain, a later analysis derived a clonal expansion index from normalized ranks of inferred template counts within each repertoire. In a later analysis, generation probabilities were computed with a VDJ recombination model fitted to out-of-frame rearrangements, and the resulting probabilities were checked against IGoR. In a later analysis, hypergeometric tests were used to score TCR-TCR, TCR-HLA and TCR-CMV co-occurrence, with a repertoire-size bias correction applied to TCR pairs. A later analysis estimated false discovery rates by permuting HLA or CMV assignments 20 times. In a later analysis, co-occurring TCRs were grouped using DBSCAN, with TCRdist sequence similarity added in when clustering inside HLA-allele-positive subsets. For co-occurrence clustering, repertoires with fewer than 30,000 or more than 120,000 public chains were excluded, along with about five repertoires with anomalous nucleotide sharing. As stored in TCRdb, this immuneACCESS dataset retains in-frame rearrangements with V and J assigned. A fraction of the clones does not appear; measured against another copy, unresolved V genes explain less than half of the discrepancy, and the remainder lacks a known reason. D and trimming come from the DNA, and the V and J calls and clone size come from that table. Counted in this sample were around 78,000 clones; roughly 80% of them appeared once. The ten largest clonotypes hold about 1.1% of the sample.

On this clone itself: Its antigen target is currently unknown. No base quality values were provided; no much bigger clone lies one nucleotide off.

What was sequenced was PBMCs. The rearranged chain carries TRBV28 and TRBJ2-1, with 7 bases matching TRBD1. The TCR originated in a male donor in good health and CMV-seronegative. The CDR3 protein is CASSARDSHWEQFF. The DNA sequence is as follows: TGTGCCAGCAGTGCCCGGGACAGTCACTGGGAGCAGTTCTTC. With the rest looked up from the reference TRBV28 and TRBJ2-1 genes rather than sequenced, the full variable domain is DVKVTQSSRYLVKRTGEKVFLECVQDMDHENMFWYRQDPGLGLRLIYFSYDVKMKEKGDIPEGYSVSREKKERFSLILESASTNQTSMYLCASSARDSHWEQFFGPGTRLTVL.